This T cell receptor beta chain was sequenced for a study of glioma-infiltrating T cells after dendritic cell vaccination. All glioblastoma patients lacked an isocitrate dehydrogenase mutation. The assay was immunoSEQ multiplex PCR, and TCRdb's table has in-frame clones only and misses some. The sample has approximately 22,000 clones, about four fifths seen once. This clone came up once. The CDR3 spans 14 residues. V was clipped by 4 bases and J by 8 bases, with 17 bases between them. The germline CDR1 and CDR2 sequences are LNHDA and SQIVND (reference sequence). The chain employs TRBV19 and TRBJ1-2; TRBD1 might be the D (5 bases). This specimen consisted of blood, obtained before dendritic cell vaccination. The receptor comes from a human donor with glioblastoma. The CDR3 DNA reads TGTGCCAGTAGTAGCTGGGCAGGGAAGGAGGGCTACACCTTC. The encoded protein is CASSSWAGKEGYTF. Supplemented by reference TRBV19 and TRBJ1-2, the full variable domain reads DGGITQSPKYLFRKEGQNVTLSCEQNLNHDAMYWYRQDPGQGLRLIYYSQIVNDFQKGDIAEGYSVSREKKESFPLTVTSAQKNPTAFYLCASSSWAGKEGYTFGSGTRLTVV.